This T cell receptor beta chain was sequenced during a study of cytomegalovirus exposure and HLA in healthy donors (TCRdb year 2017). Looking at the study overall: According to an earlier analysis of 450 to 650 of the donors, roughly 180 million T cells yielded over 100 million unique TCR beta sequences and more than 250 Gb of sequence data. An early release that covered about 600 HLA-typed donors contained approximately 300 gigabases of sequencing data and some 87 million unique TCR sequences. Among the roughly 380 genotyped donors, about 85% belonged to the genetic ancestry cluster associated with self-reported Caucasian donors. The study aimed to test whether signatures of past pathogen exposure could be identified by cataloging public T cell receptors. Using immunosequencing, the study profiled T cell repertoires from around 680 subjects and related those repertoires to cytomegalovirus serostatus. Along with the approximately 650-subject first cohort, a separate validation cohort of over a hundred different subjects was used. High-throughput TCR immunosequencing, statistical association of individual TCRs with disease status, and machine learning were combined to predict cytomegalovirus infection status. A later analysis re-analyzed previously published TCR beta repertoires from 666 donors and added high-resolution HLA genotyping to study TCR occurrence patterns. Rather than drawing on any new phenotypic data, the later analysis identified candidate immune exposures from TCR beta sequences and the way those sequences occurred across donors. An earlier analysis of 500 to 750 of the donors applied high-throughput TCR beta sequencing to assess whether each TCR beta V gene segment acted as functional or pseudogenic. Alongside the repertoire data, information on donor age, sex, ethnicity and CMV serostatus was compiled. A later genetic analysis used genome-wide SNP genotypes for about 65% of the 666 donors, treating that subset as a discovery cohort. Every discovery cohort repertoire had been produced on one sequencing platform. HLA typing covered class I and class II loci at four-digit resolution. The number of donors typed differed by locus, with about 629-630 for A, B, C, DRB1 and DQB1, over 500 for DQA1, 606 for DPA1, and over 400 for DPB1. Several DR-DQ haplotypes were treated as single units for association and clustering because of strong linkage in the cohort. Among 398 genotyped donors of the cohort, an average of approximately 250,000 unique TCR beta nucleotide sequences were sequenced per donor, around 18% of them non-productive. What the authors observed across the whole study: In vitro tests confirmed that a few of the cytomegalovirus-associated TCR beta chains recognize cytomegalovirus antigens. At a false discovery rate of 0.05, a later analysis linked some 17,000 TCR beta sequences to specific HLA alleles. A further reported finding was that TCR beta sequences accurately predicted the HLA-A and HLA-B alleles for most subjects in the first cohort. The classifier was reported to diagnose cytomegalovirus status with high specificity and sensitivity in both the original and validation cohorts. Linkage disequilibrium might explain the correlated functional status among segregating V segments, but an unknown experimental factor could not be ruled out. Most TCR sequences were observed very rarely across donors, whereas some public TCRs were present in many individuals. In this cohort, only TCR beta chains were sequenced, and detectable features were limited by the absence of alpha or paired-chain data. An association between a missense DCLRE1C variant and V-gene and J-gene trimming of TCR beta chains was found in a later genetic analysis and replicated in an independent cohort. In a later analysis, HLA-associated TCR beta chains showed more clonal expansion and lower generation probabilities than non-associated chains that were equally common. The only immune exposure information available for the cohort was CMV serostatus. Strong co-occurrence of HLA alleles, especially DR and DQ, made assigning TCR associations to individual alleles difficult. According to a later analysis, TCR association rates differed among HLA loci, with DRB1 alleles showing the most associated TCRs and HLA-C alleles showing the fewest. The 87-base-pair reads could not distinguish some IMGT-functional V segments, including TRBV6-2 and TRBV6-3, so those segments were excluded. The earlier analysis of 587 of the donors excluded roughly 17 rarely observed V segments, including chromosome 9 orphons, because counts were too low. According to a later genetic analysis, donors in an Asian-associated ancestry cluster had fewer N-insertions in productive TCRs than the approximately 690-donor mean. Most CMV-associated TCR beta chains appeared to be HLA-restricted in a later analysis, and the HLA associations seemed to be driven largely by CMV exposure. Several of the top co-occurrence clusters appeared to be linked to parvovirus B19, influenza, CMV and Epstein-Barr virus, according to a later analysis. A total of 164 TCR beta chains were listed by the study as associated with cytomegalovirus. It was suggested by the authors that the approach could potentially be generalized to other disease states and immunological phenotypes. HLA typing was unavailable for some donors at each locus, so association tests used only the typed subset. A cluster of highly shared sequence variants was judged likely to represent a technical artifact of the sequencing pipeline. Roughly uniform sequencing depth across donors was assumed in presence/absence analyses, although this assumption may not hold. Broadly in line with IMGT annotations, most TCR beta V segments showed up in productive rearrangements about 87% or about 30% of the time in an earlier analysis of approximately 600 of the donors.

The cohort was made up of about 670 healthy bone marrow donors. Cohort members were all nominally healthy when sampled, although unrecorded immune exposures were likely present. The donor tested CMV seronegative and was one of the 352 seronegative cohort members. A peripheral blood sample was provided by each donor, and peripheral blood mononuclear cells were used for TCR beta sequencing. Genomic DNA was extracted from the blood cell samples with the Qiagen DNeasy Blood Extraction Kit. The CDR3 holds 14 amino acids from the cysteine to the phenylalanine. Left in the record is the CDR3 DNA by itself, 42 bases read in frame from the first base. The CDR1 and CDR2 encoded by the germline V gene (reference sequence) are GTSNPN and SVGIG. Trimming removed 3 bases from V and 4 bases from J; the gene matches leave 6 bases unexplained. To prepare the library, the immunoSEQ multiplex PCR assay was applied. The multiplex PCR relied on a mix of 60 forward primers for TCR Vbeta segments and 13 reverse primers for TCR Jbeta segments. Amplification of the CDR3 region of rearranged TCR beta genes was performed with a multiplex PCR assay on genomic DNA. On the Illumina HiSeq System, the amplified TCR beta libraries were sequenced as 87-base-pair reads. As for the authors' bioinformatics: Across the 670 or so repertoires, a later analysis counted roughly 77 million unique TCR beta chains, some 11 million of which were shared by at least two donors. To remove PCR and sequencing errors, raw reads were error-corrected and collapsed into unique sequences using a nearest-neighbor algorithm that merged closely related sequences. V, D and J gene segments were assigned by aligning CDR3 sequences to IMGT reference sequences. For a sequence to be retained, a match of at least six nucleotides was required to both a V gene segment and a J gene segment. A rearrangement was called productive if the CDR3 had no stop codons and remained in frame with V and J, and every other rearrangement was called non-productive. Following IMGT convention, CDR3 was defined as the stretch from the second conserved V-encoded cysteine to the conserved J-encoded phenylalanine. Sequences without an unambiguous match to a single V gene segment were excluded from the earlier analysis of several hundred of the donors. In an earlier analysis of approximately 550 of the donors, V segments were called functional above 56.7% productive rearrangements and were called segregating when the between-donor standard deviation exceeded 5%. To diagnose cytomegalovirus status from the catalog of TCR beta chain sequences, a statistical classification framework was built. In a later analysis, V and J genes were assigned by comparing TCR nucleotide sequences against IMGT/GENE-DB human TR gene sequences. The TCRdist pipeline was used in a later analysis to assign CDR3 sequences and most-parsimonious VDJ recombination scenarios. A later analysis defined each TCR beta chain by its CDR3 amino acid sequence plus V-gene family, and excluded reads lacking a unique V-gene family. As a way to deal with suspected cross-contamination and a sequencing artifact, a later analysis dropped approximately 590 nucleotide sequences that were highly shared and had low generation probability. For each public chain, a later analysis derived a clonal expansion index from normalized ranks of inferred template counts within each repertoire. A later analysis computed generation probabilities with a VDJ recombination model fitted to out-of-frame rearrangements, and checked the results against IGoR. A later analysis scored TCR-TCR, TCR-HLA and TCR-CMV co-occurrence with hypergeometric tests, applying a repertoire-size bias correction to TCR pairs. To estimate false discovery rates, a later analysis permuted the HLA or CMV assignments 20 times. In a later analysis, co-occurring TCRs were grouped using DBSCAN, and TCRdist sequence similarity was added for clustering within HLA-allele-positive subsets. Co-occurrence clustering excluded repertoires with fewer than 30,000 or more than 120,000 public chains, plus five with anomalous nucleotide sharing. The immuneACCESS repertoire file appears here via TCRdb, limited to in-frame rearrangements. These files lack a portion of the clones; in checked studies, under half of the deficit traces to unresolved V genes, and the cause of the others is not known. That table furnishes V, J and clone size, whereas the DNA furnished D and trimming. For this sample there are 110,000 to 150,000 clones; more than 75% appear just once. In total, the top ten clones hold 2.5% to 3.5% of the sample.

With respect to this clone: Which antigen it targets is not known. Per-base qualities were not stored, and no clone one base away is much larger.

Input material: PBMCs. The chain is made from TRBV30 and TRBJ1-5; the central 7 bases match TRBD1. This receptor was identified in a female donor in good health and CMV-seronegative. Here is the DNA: TGTGCCTGGAGGGAGCCAGGGGGAAATCAGCCCCAGCATTTT. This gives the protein CAWREPGGNQPQHF.